These T cell receptor beta chains were read from a single sample in a study of early stage breast cancer tumors. Sequenced by immunoSEQ multiplex PCR; TCRdb stores in-frame clones only, minus some. Seen here are 25,000 to 35,000 clones, 70% to 90% observed once, and the top ten hold 9% to 9.5%. The sequenced sample consisted of blood. Receptors were obtained from a person aged 50-59 years with breast cancer. Each CDR3 is given with its conserved first and last residue. The D gene is left open where the match is weak. For some rows the clone size is stated as once, few or many, or as a class when expanded; others skip it.

D gene: .; V gene: TRBV7-8; clone size: .; J gene: TRBJ1-3; CDR3 protein: CASSPDIQSGNTIYF; CDR3 DNA: TGTGCCAGCAGCCCCGACATTCAATCTGGAAACACCATATATTTT
D gene: .; V gene: TRBV18; clone size: .; J gene: TRBJ2-3; CDR3 protein: CASSPYLGNTDTQYF; CDR3 DNA: TGTGCCAGCTCCCCCTATTTGGGGAACACAGATACGCAGTATTTT
D gene: .; V gene: TRBV29-1; clone size: .; J gene: TRBJ2-2; CDR3 protein: CSLRVNGELFF; CDR3 DNA: TGCAGCCTCCGAGTGAACGGGGAGCTGTTTTTT
D gene: .; V gene: TRBV18; clone size: .; J gene: TRBJ1-2; CDR3 protein: CASSPFGQMDDYGYTF; CDR3 DNA: TGTGCCAGCTCACCGTTCGGACAGATGGACGACTATGGCTACACCTTC
D gene: .; V gene: TRBV7-9; clone size: .; J gene: TRBJ2-7; CDR3 protein: CASSRGDSYEQYF; CDR3 DNA: TGTGCCAGCAGCCGCGGGGACTCCTACGAGCAGTACTTC
D gene: .; V gene: TRBV7-3; clone size: once; J gene: TRBJ2-5; CDR3 protein: CASSLTRQETQYF; CDR3 DNA: TGTGCCAGCAGCTTAACGCGTCAAGAGACCCAGTACTTC
D gene: .; V gene: TRBV6-6; clone size: .; J gene: TRBJ1-5; CDR3 protein: CASSFSDNQPQHF; CDR3 DNA: TGTGCCAGCAGTTTCAGCGACAATCAGCCCCAGCATTTT
D gene: .; V gene: TRBV18; clone size: .; J gene: TRBJ1-5; CDR3 protein: CASSPRGGGNQPQHF; CDR3 DNA: TGTGCCAGCTCACCACGAGGGGGGGGAAATCAGCCCCAGCATTTT
D gene: .; V gene: TRBV9; clone size: .; J gene: TRBJ2-3; CDR3 protein: CASSVEAPTDTQYF; CDR3 DNA: TGTGCCAGCAGCGTAGAGGCCCCCACAGATACGCAGTATTTT
D gene: TRBD2; V gene: TRBV28; clone size: .; J gene: TRBJ2-3; CDR3 protein: CASSLDWGGLHSTDTQYF; CDR3 DNA: TGTGCCAGCAGCCTAGATTGGGGGGGGTTACATAGCACAGATACGCAGTATTTT
D gene: .; V gene: TRBV13; clone size: .; J gene: TRBJ2-7; CDR3 protein: CASSLGISYEQYF; CDR3 DNA: TGTGCCAGCAGCTTGGGAATCTCCTACGAGCAGTACTTC
D gene: TRBD1; V gene: TRBV30; clone size: .; J gene: TRBJ1-4; CDR3 protein: CAWSRGQATNEKLFF; CDR3 DNA: TGTGCCTGGAGTCGGGGACAGGCAACTAATGAAAAACTGTTTTTT
D gene: TRBD1; V gene: TRBV4-1; clone size: once; J gene: TRBJ2-3; CDR3 protein: CASSQDRDRARDTQYF; CDR3 DNA: TGCGCCAGCAGCCAAGATCGGGACAGGGCGAGAGATACGCAGTATTTT
D gene: .; V gene: TRBV6-4; clone size: few; J gene: TRBJ1-1; CDR3 protein: CASSDSSGGGTEAFF; CDR3 DNA: TGTGCCAGCAGTGACTCTTCGGGGGGCGGGACTGAAGCTTTCTTT
D gene: TRBD1; V gene: TRBV5-4; clone size: .; J gene: TRBJ2-7; CDR3 protein: CASSIGTAEQYF; CDR3 DNA: TGTGCCAGCAGCATAGGGACAGCCGAGCAGTACTTC
D gene: .; V gene: TRBV5-8; clone size: .; J gene: TRBJ2-3; CDR3 protein: CASSLLTDTQYF; CDR3 DNA: TGTGCCAGCAGCCTACTCACAGATACGCAGTATTTT
D gene: TRBD2; V gene: TRBV11-2; clone size: .; J gene: TRBJ2-3; CDR3 protein: CASSSWREGIGTQYF; CDR3 DNA: TGTGCCAGCAGTTCCTGGCGGGAGGGGATTGGCACGCAGTATTTT
D gene: TRBD1; V gene: TRBV6-5; clone size: .; J gene: TRBJ1-1; CDR3 protein: CASSYGDSDEAFF; CDR3 DNA: TGTGCCAGCAGTTACGGGGACAGTGACGAAGCTTTCTTT
D gene: TRBD1; V gene: TRBV4-2; clone size: once; J gene: TRBJ1-4; CDR3 protein: CASSQERGTGNEKLFF; CDR3 DNA: TGTGCCAGCAGCCAAGAGAGGGGGACAGGGAATGAAAAACTGTTTTTT
D gene: TRBD2; V gene: TRBV2; clone size: .; J gene: TRBJ2-5; CDR3 protein: CASDIGGLAGGGETQYF; CDR3 DNA: TGTGCCAGCGACATCGGCGGGCTAGCGGGAGGGGGAGAGACCCAGTACTTC
D gene: TRBD1; V gene: TRBV19; clone size: few; J gene: TRBJ1-2; CDR3 protein: CASSRSGTGMRYGYTF; CDR3 DNA: TGTGCCAGTAGCCGTTCCGGGACAGGGATGCGGTATGGCTACACCTTC
D gene: .; V gene: TRBV6-1; clone size: .; J gene: TRBJ2-7; CDR3 protein: CASSEMGTSFYEQYF; CDR3 DNA: TGTGCCAGCAGTGAAATGGGGACGTCCTTCTACGAGCAGTACTTC
D gene: .; V gene: TRBV11-3; clone size: .; J gene: TRBJ1-4; CDR3 protein: CASAATRGEKLFF; CDR3 DNA: TGTGCTTCGGCGGCCACGAGGGGTGAAAAACTGTTTTTT
D gene: TRBD1; V gene: TRBV7-9; clone size: .; J gene: TRBJ1-4; CDR3 protein: CASSPDRVGEKLFF; CDR3 DNA: TGTGCCAGCAGCCCGGACAGGGTGGGTGAAAAACTGTTTTTT
D gene: TRBD1; V gene: TRBV5-4; clone size: .; J gene: TRBJ1-4; CDR3 protein: CASSSGGQGEKLFF; CDR3 DNA: TGTGCCAGCAGTTCCGGGGGACAGGGTGAAAAACTGTTTTTT
D gene: .; V gene: TRBV5-6; clone size: .; J gene: TRBJ1-5; CDR3 protein: CASAVGTNQPQHF; CDR3 DNA: TGTGCCAGCGCGGTGGGGACCAATCAGCCCCAGCATTTT
D gene: .; V gene: TRBV7-6; clone size: .; J gene: TRBJ2-5; CDR3 protein: CASSSIQETQYF; CDR3 DNA: TGTGCCAGCAGCTCTATTCAAGAGACCCAGTACTTC
D gene: .; V gene: TRBV19; clone size: .; J gene: TRBJ2-1; CDR3 protein: CASSSAGGRGEQFF; CDR3 DNA: TGTGCCAGTAGTAGCGCAGGGGGGCGCGGTGAGCAGTTCTTC
D gene: .; V gene: TRBV27; clone size: .; J gene: TRBJ2-5; CDR3 protein: CASSLGSRRETQYF; CDR3 DNA: TGTGCCAGCAGTCTAGGTTCTAGGCGAGAGACCCAGTACTTC
D gene: .; V gene: TRBV5-1; clone size: .; J gene: TRBJ1-2; CDR3 protein: CASSVPGQGNYGYTF; CDR3 DNA: TGCGCCAGCAGCGTTCCGGGGCAGGGAAACTATGGCTACACCTTC
D gene: TRBD2; V gene: TRBV4-1; clone size: .; J gene: TRBJ2-7; CDR3 protein: CASSHPSASGTYEQYF; CDR3 DNA: TGCGCCAGCAGCCACCCCTCTGCTAGCGGGACCTACGAGCAGTACTTC
D gene: .; V gene: TRBV25-1; clone size: .; J gene: TRBJ1-1; CDR3 protein: CASSRGNTEAFF; CDR3 DNA: TGTGCCAGCAGCAGGGGGAACACTGAAGCTTTCTTT
D gene: TRBD1; V gene: TRBV25-1; clone size: .; J gene: TRBJ1-4; CDR3 protein: CASSESGDRVGEKLFF; CDR3 DNA: TGTGCCAGCAGTGAATCGGGCGACAGGGTAGGAGAAAAACTGTTTTTT
D gene: .; V gene: TRBV29-1; clone size: .; J gene: TRBJ1-2; CDR3 protein: CSVVSAGPTWGGYTF; CDR3 DNA: TGCAGCGTTGTGAGTGCGGGGCCAACCTGGGGAGGCTACACCTTC
D gene: .; V gene: TRBV10-3; clone size: .; J gene: TRBJ1-5; CDR3 protein: CAISEMDQPQHF; CDR3 DNA: TGTGCCATCAGTGAGATGGATCAGCCCCAGCATTTT
D gene: .; V gene: TRBV9; clone size: .; J gene: TRBJ2-3; CDR3 protein: CASSLGTDTQYF; CDR3 DNA: TGTGCCAGCAGCCTGGGCACAGATACGCAGTATTTT
D gene: TRBD2; V gene: TRBV6-6; clone size: .; J gene: TRBJ2-3; CDR3 protein: CASSPGLAGTQYF; CDR3 DNA: TGTGCCAGCAGTCCGGGACTAGCTGGTACGCAGTATTTT
D gene: TRBD2; V gene: TRBV6-4; clone size: .; J gene: TRBJ2-1; CDR3 protein: CASSDASGGNEQFF; CDR3 DNA: TGTGCCAGCAGTGACGCTAGCGGGGGAAATGAGCAGTTCTTC
D gene: TRBD2; V gene: TRBV7-2; clone size: .; J gene: TRBJ2-1; CDR3 protein: CASSLGSGGADNEQFF; CDR3 DNA: TGTGCCAGCAGCTTAGGGAGCGGGGGGGCCGACAATGAGCAGTTCTTC
D gene: .; V gene: TRBV7-9; clone size: .; J gene: TRBJ2-5; CDR3 protein: CASSQGEGAQYF; CDR3 DNA: TGTGCCAGCAGCCAGGGGGAGGGGGCCCAGTACTTC
D gene: .; V gene: TRBV28; clone size: .; J gene: TRBJ1-2; CDR3 protein: CASSSARGKGLGGYTF; CDR3 DNA: TGTGCCAGCAGTTCCGCCCGCGGCAAGGGTTTGGGGGGCTACACCTTC
D gene: .; V gene: TRBV27; clone size: .; J gene: TRBJ2-2; CDR3 protein: CASSTSTGELFF; CDR3 DNA: TGTGCCAGCAGTACTTCCACCGGGGAGCTGTTTTTT
D gene: .; V gene: TRBV7-2; clone size: .; J gene: TRBJ2-5; CDR3 protein: CASKSGSAPQETQYF; CDR3 DNA: TGTGCCAGCAAGTCCGGGTCGGCACCCCAAGAGACCCAGTACTTC
D gene: TRBD2; V gene: TRBV5-4; clone size: once; J gene: TRBJ2-2; CDR3 protein: CASSPRTSGAGELFF; CDR3 DNA: TGTGCCAGCAGCCCTCGGACTAGCGGGGCCGGGGAGCTGTTTTTT
D gene: .; V gene: TRBV5-1; clone size: .; J gene: TRBJ2-3; CDR3 protein: CASSLVGLAKSTDTQYF; CDR3 DNA: TGCGCCAGCAGCTTGGTCGGGTTAGCGAAAAGCACAGATACGCAGTATTTT
D gene: .; V gene: TRBV2; clone size: few; J gene: TRBJ1-2; CDR3 protein: CASPGPRGNGYTF; CDR3 DNA: TGTGCCAGCCCGGGACCCCGGGGAAATGGCTACACCTTC
D gene: .; V gene: TRBV7-9; clone size: once; J gene: TRBJ1-1; CDR3 protein: CASSLVQGNTEAFF; CDR3 DNA: TGTGCCAGCAGCTTAGTACAGGGGAACACTGAAGCTTTCTTT
D gene: TRBD2; V gene: TRBV5-1; clone size: .; J gene: TRBJ2-7; CDR3 protein: CASSPLGGDGEQYF; CDR3 DNA: TGCGCCAGCAGCCCCCTGGGGGGGGATGGCGAGCAGTACTTC